A selection of T cell receptor beta chains follows, all from one sample in a study of shared clonotypes between healthy human individuals. Method: immunoSEQ multiplex PCR; TCRdb's copy keeps in-frame clones and lacks some. The repertoire has 600,000 or so clones, 85% to 95% of them found once; the top ten carry over 0.1%. The sequenced material came from naive CD8+ T cells sorted from blood. All receptors come from a woman between 25 and 40 years old in good health. The CDR3 runs from the conserved cysteine through the conserved F or W. A D gene is named only where the DNA matches it firmly. Clone size, where shown, is once, few, many, or a class for clones that have expanded.

cdr3_nt: TGTGCCAGCAGTCCCCGTGGAAGCGGATTCTACGAGCAGTACTTC
cdr3_aa: CASSPRGSGFYEQYF
clone_size: .
d_call: .
j_call: TRBJ2-7
v_call: TRBV4-2

cdr3_nt: TGTGCCAGCAGTTTTAACCCACAGCTCCAAGCAGGTGAAGCTTTCTTT
cdr3_aa: CASSFNPQLQAGEAFF
clone_size: .
d_call: .
j_call: TRBJ1-1
v_call: TRBV28

cdr3_nt: TGCGCCAGCAGCCTCTCCGCCGGGACTAGCAGGGATGAGCAGTTCTTC
cdr3_aa: CASSLSAGTSRDEQFF
clone_size: .
d_call: TRBD2
j_call: TRBJ2-1
v_call: TRBV4-1

cdr3_nt: TGTGCCAGCAGAGACAGGGGGCGCGAGGTCGAGCAGTACTTC
cdr3_aa: CASRDRGREVEQYF
clone_size: .
d_call: TRBD1
j_call: TRBJ2-7
v_call: TRBV28

cdr3_nt: TGTGCCAGCATCAACAGAGCGAACACTGAAGCTTTCTTT
cdr3_aa: CASINRANTEAFF
clone_size: .
d_call: .
j_call: TRBJ1-1
v_call: TRBV2

cdr3_nt: TGTGCCAGCAGCCCACCGGTTGGGGCCAACGTCCTGACTTTC
cdr3_aa: CASSPPVGANVLTF
clone_size: .
d_call: .
j_call: TRBJ2-6
v_call: TRBV6-1

cdr3_nt: TGTGCCAGCAGTTACTTAGCTAGCGGCTCCTACAATGAGCAGTTCTTC
cdr3_aa: CASSYLASGSYNEQFF
clone_size: once
d_call: TRBD2
j_call: TRBJ2-1
v_call: TRBV27

cdr3_nt: TGTGCCAGCAGTTTCACAGGGGGCAATCAGCCCCAGCATTTT
cdr3_aa: CASSFTGGNQPQHF
clone_size: .
d_call: TRBD1
j_call: TRBJ1-5
v_call: TRBV27

cdr3_nt: TGCGCCAGCAGTGAGCCACAAACCACAGATACGCAGTATTTT
cdr3_aa: CASSEPQTTDTQYF
clone_size: once
d_call: .
j_call: TRBJ2-3
v_call: TRBV10-2

cdr3_nt: TGTGCCAGCAGCTTAGGGGTACTAGGTCATAACGAGCAGTACTTC
cdr3_aa: CASSLGVLGHNEQYF
clone_size: .
d_call: .
j_call: TRBJ2-7
v_call: TRBV7-9

cdr3_nt: TGTGCCAGCAGCCCCGGGACAGGGTACGAGCAGTACTTC
cdr3_aa: CASSPGTGYEQYF
clone_size: .
d_call: TRBD1
j_call: TRBJ2-7
v_call: TRBV27

cdr3_nt: TGTGCCAGCACCCTGGGTAGCGGGAGCTACAATGAGCAGTTCTTC
cdr3_aa: CASTLGSGSYNEQFF
clone_size: .
d_call: TRBD2
j_call: TRBJ2-1
v_call: TRBV2

cdr3_nt: TGTGCCAGCAGTAATGGACAGGGGCATGGCTACACCTTC
cdr3_aa: CASSNGQGHGYTF
clone_size: .
d_call: TRBD1
j_call: TRBJ1-2
v_call: TRBV28

cdr3_nt: TGTGCCAGCAGCCAGTCCGACAGGGGTGGAAACACCATATATTTT
cdr3_aa: CASSQSDRGGNTIYF
clone_size: .
d_call: TRBD1
j_call: TRBJ1-3
v_call: TRBV4-2

cdr3_nt: TGCGCCAGCAGCGAGGGATGGGGGAACACTGAAGCTTTCTTT
cdr3_aa: CASSEGWGNTEAFF
clone_size: .
d_call: .
j_call: TRBJ1-1
v_call: TRBV4-1

cdr3_nt: TGTGCCAGCAGCCGACCGCGGACAGCAATGGAAGCTTTCTTT
cdr3_aa: CASSRPRTAMEAFF
clone_size: few
d_call: .
j_call: TRBJ1-1
v_call: TRBV21-1

cdr3_nt: TGTGCCAGCAGCACGGACACGGACCCCAATCAGCCCCAGCATTTT
cdr3_aa: CASSTDTDPNQPQHF
clone_size: once
d_call: .
j_call: TRBJ1-5
v_call: TRBV7-7

cdr3_nt: TGTGCCAGTAGTGCGTCGACAGGGGTTGGAAACACCATATATTTT
cdr3_aa: CASSASTGVGNTIYF
clone_size: once
d_call: TRBD1
j_call: TRBJ1-3
v_call: TRBV19

cdr3_nt: TGTGCCAGCAGTTTATCCCTGGAATTGCGTGAGCAGTACTTC
cdr3_aa: CASSLSLELREQYF
clone_size: .
d_call: .
j_call: TRBJ2-7
v_call: TRBV27

cdr3_nt: TGTGCCAGCAGTTTGGGCAACTCCGAGCAGTACTTC
cdr3_aa: CASSLGNSEQYF
clone_size: .
d_call: .
j_call: TRBJ2-7
v_call: TRBV27

cdr3_nt: TGCAGCGTTGAAGTGGCTGCCACGTCCTACAATGAGCAGTTCTTC
cdr3_aa: CSVEVAATSYNEQFF
clone_size: once
d_call: .
j_call: TRBJ2-1
v_call: TRBV29-1

cdr3_nt: TGTGCCAGCAGCCCGGATAGCGGGATCCAATCTGATACGCAGTATTTT
cdr3_aa: CASSPDSGIQSDTQYF
clone_size: .
d_call: TRBD2
j_call: TRBJ2-3
v_call: TRBV2